The T cell receptor (beta chain) under discussion was sequenced for a study of blood T cell repertoires in COVID-19. Profiling relied on immunoSEQ multiplex PCR, and the TCRdb table lists in-frame clones only, not all of them. Among around 130,000 clones listed, about 80% were seen once. Sample: peripheral blood. The sequence was collected from a woman in her forties or fifties with acute or convalescent COVID-19.

The CDR3 sequence is CASSTTGLASHEQYF. The CDR3 DNA follows: TGTGCCAGCAGCACAACAGGGTTGGCCTCCCACGAGCAGTACTTC. J is TRBJ2-7 and V is TRBV21-1; the D call of TRBD1 is as the table states it, not checked on the DNA. TRBV21-1 is noted as a pseudogene. The CDR3 has 15 residues.